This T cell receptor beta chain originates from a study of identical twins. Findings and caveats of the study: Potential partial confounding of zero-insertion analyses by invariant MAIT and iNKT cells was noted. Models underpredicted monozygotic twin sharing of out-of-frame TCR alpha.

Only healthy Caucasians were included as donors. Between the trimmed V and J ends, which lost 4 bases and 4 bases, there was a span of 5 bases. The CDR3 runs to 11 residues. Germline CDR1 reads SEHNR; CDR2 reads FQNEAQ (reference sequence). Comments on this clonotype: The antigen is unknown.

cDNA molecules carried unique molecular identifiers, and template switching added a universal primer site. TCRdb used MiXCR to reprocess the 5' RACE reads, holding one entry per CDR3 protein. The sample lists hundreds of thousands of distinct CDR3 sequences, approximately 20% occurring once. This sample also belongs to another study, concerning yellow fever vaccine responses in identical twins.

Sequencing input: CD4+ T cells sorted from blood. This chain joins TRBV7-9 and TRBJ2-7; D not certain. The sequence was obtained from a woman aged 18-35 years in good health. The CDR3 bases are TGTGCCAGCAGCTCCATGTACGAGCAGTACTTC. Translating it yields CASSSMYEQYF.